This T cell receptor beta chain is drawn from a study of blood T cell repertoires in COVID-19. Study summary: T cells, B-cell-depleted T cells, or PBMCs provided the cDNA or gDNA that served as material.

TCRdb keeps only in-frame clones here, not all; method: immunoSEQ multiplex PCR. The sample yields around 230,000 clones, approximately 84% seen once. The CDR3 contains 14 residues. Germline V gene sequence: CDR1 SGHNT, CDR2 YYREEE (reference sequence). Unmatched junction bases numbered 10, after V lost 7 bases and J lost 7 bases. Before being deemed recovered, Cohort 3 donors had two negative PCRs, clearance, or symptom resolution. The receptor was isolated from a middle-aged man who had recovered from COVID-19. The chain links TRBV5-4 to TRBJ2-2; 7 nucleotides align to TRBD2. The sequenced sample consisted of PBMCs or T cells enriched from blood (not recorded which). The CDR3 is CASGRGRAGGELFF. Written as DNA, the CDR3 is TGTGCCAGCGGCAGAGGGAGGGCCGGCGGGGAGCTGTTTTTT. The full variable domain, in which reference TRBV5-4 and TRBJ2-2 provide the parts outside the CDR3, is ETGVTQSPTHLIKTRGQQVTLRCSSQSGHNTVSWYQQALGQGPQFIFQYYREEENGRGNFPPRFSGLQFPNYSSELNVNALELDDSALYLCASGRGRAGGELFFGEGSRLTVL.